The 27 T cell receptor beta chains below all came from one sample that was sequenced in a study of T cell responses to AZD1222 COVID-19 vaccine. TCRdb keeps only in-frame clones here, not all; method: immunoSEQ multiplex PCR. This table has approximately 140,000 clones, under 95% appearing once. Here the sequenced sample was peripheral blood, taken on day 0 of AZD1222 vaccination. The receptor source for this set is an adult in good health.

The V call is TRBV19, the J call TRBJ2-1; D may be TRBD1 (6 bases). V was cut by 3 bases and J by 13 bases, with 13 bases left in between. CDR1 LNHDA and CDR2 SQIVND come from the germline V gene (reference sequence). The CDR3 consists of 12 residues. CDR3 coding DNA: TGTGCCAGTAGTATCACAGGGCCCCCTCAGTTCTTC. Translating gives CASSITGPPQFF.

J is TRBJ1-2 and V is TRBV27; D may be TRBD1 (5 bases). The CDR3 is 14 amino acids. Trimming took off 3 bases at V and 4 bases at J, with 12 bases between the two ends. CDR1 is MNHEY and CDR2 is SMNVEV in the germline V gene (reference sequence). CDR3 coding DNA: TGTGCCAGCAGTTTTCCGAGGGGCGCCTATGGCTACACCTTC. It translates to CASSFPRGAYGYTF.

The CDR3 nucleotides read TGTGCCAGCAGCCCACTCCCGCGGGGAGCCCTCCACTTT. It codes for CASSPLPRGALHF. The chain is built from TRBV5-6 and TRBJ1-6; D remains ambiguous. Looked up from germline, CDR1 is SGHDT and CDR2 is YYEEEE. The CDR3 runs to 13 residues. The V end lost 4 bases, the J end lost 14 bases, and 16 bases lay between the germline ends.

The V gene is TRBV18, the J gene TRBJ2-3, with D hard to call. Trimming pared 2 bases from V and 0 bases from J, leaving 9 bases between. This CDR3 is built from 15 residues. CDR1 and CDR2 from the germline V gene are KGHSH and LQKENI. CDR3 sequence: CASSPLPSSTDTQYF. The CDR3 bases are TGTGCCAGCTCACCATTACCATCTAGCACAGATACGCAGTATTTT.

This chain joins TRBV20-1 and TRBJ1-5; possibly TRBD1 for D (5 bases). Germline loops: CDR1 DFQATT, CDR2 SNEGSKA (reference sequence). This CDR3 spans 11 amino acids. Trimming took off 3 bases at V and 9 bases at J, with 9 bases between the two ends. The DNA of the CDR3 is TGCAGTGCTAGTTCGGGGGGGCCCCAGCATTTT. Translated, it gives CSASSGGPQHF.

This chain links TRBV4-1 with TRBJ2-3, with 8 positions matching TRBD1. The CDR3 is 15 amino acids. Germline-derived CDR1 and CDR2 are MGHRA and YSYEKL. With V trimmed by 4 bases and J by 4 bases, 7 bases remained unmatched. The CDR3 loop reads CASSPRQGLADTQYF. CDR3 coding DNA: TGCGCCAGCAGCCCTCGACAGGGGTTGGCAGATACGCAGTATTTT.

The V call is TRBV6-2 or TRBV6-3, the J call TRBJ2-7; no firm D call. Trimming cost V 4 bases and J 2 bases, with 15 bases left between them. The CDR3 is 15 amino acids. The germline V gene encodes CDR1 MNHEY and CDR2 SVGEGT. The CDR3 coding sequence is TGTGCCAGCAGTTTCGTGACACGGGCACCCTACGAGCAGTACTTC. Translation: CASSFVTRAPYEQYF.

This clone was recorded only once. The chain has TRBV9 and TRBJ1-2, with D uncertain. Trimming pared 1 base from V and 5 bases from J, leaving 9 bases between. The length of the CDR3 is 13 residues. CDR1 and CDR2 (germline): SGDLS, YYNGEE. CDR3 loop: CASSVLSGYGYTF. DNA of the CDR3: TGTGCCAGCAGCGTACTGTCCGGATATGGCTACACCTTC. The complete variable domain, with remaining parts taken from reference TRBV9 and TRBJ1-2, reads DSGVTQTPKHLITATGQRVTLRCSPRSGDLSVYWYQQSLDQGLQFLIQYYNGEERAKGNILERFSAQQFPDLHSELNLSSLELGDSALYFCASSVLSGYGYTFGSGTRLTVV.

The chain is built from TRBV4-2 and TRBJ2-5; D is unclear. There are 14 residues in the CDR3. CDR1 is LGHNA and CDR2 is YNFKEQ in the germline V gene. V dropped 5 bases and J dropped 3 bases, with 13 bases sitting between them. In DNA, the CDR3 is TGTGCCAGCAGCGACCCATCTTCGGAAGAGACCCAGTACTTC. It specifies CASSDPSSEETQYF.

This chain connects TRBV14 to TRBJ2-1; 8 bases match TRBD1. Germline V lookup: CDR1 SGHDN, CDR2 FVKESK. The CDR3 is 11 residues long. Trimming cost V 4 bases and J 15 bases; bases outside gene matches: 5. CDR3 sequence reads: CASSPSGQGFF. The CDR3, as DNA: TGTGCCAGCAGCCCCTCCGGACAGGGGTTCTTC.

The sample holds one count of this clone. The rearrangement uses TRBV5-1 and TRBJ1-2, with D possibly being TRBD1 (5 bases). Germline CDR1 is SGHRS and CDR2 is YFSETQ. The CDR3 runs to 14 residues. Between the trimmed V and J ends, which lost 0 bases and 4 bases, there was a span of 10 bases. CDR3: CASSLAADSYGYTF. The CDR3 nucleotides read TGCGCCAGCAGCTTGGCAGCCGACAGCTATGGCTACACCTTC.

V gene TRBV6-5 combines with J gene TRBJ2-3; D may be TRBD1 or TRBD2 (6 bases each). With 6 bases removed from V and 3 bases from J, the gap between germline ends came to 16 bases. The CDR3 runs 15 residues. CDR1 and CDR2 from the germline V gene are MNHEY and SVGAGI. Written as DNA, the CDR3 is TGTGCCAGCAGCTCCCCCCGAGGGGGGACAGATACGCAGTATTTT. This gives the protein CASSSPRGGTDTQYF.

The chain's CDR3 is CASGLGLPGLQPQHF. The DNA for the CDR3 is TGTGCCAGCGGTTTGGGGCTGCCTGGATTGCAGCCCCAGCATTTT. The chain links TRBV6-5 to TRBJ1-5, with TRBD1 as a possible D gene (5 bases). The CDR3 contains 15 residues. Germline-derived CDR1 and CDR2 are MNHEY and SVGAGI. Trimming took off 8 bases at V and 7 bases at J, with 21 bases between the two ends.

V and J are TRBV19 and TRBJ1-5, with D possibly being TRBD1 (6 bases). The CDR3 consists of 17 residues. The V end was cut by 5 bases, the J end by 0 bases, with 17 bases between. Germline V gene data show CDR1 as LNHDA and CDR2 as SQIVND (reference sequence). The CDR3 bases are TGTGCCAGTAGTCAAGGGTGGGCAGGGGCTAGCAATCAGCCCCAGCATTTT. Translated, it gives CASSQGWAGASNQPQHF.

The chain links TRBV7-3 to TRBJ2-2; D possibly corresponds to TRBD2 (6 bases). This CDR3 has 16 amino acids. The germline V gene encodes CDR1 SGHTA and CDR2 FQGTGA. V shed 1 base and J shed 3 bases, with 12 bases lying between them. In DNA form, the CDR3 reads TGTGCCAGCAGCTTAAGTACTAGCCCGGACACCGGGGAGCTGTTTTTT. It encodes CASSLSTSPDTGELFF. Supplemented by reference TRBV7-3 and TRBJ2-2, the full variable domain reads GAGVSQTPSNKVTEKGKYVELRCDPISGHTALYWYRQSLGQGPEFLIYFQGTGAADDSGLPNDRFFAVRPEGSVSTLKIQRTERGDSAVYLCASSLSTSPDTGELFFGEGSRLTVL.

The rearrangement uses TRBV9 and TRBJ1-4; D might be TRBD1 (5 bases). This CDR3 has 15 amino acids. CDR1 and CDR2 from the germline V gene are SGDLS and YYNGEE. Trimming took 2 bases from V and 2 from J, leaving 10 bases between them. CDR3 in DNA: TGTGCCAGCAGCGTTCAGGGAACGACTAATGAAAAACTGTTTTTT. Its protein is CASSVQGTTNEKLFF.

The gene calls are TRBV18 and TRBJ2-7; D not certain. CDR1 and CDR2 (germline): KGHSH, LQKENI. V was pared by 0 bases and J by 5 bases, with 11 bases between. The CDR3 spans 14 residues. CDR3 loop: CASSPPAGNDEQYF. The DNA for the CDR3 is TGTGCCAGCTCACCACCCGCCGGAAATGACGAGCAGTACTTC.

The chain is built from TRBV19 and TRBJ1-2; TRBD1 might be the D (6 bases). The ends were cut back, 7 bases at V and 6 bases at J, with 12 bases in the middle. The germline gives CDR1 LNHDA, CDR2 SQIVND (reference sequence). The CDR3 extends over 12 amino acids. This chain's CDR3 is CASKDSFNGYTF. The CDR3 nucleotides are TGTGCCAGTAAGGACAGCTTTAATGGCTACACCTTC.

The gene calls are TRBV9 and TRBJ2-1, with 10 bases matching TRBD2. This CDR3 comprises 17 residues. V lost 3 bases, J lost 4 bases, and 10 bases stayed unmatched. Per the germline V gene, CDR1 is SGDLS and CDR2 is YYNGEE. For the CDR3, the DNA is TGTGCCAGCAGCGCAACCTCGGGACTAGCGAGGTACAATGAGCAGTTCTTC. It yields the protein CASSATSGLARYNEQFF.

V gene TRBV6-2 or TRBV6-3 combines with J gene TRBJ2-7, with 8 bases fitting TRBD2. This CDR3 is 17 amino acids long. Germline lookup yields CDR1 MNHEY and CDR2 SVGEGT. V was clipped by 6 bases and J by 2 bases; unmatched bases: 15. In DNA form, the CDR3 reads TGTGCCAGCAGCGGAGCGGGGGTTATCGACAGGCCCTACGAGCAGTACTTC. It specifies CASSGAGVIDRPYEQYF.

The J gene is TRBJ2-3, the V gene TRBV6-5; no firm D call. The CDR3 is 11 amino acids. Trimming took 7 bases from V and 5 from J, leaving 7 bases between them. Germline V gives CDR1 MNHEY, CDR2 SVGAGI. The DNA of the CDR3 is TGTGCCAGCACCTCGGGAGATACGCAGTATTTT. Protein: CASTSGDTQYF.

This chain uses TRBV5-4 with TRBJ2-7; weak D call: TRBD2 (6 bases). With 4 bases removed from V and 2 bases from J, the gap between germline ends came to 13 bases. The CDR3 has 14 amino acids. Germline V gene sequence: CDR1 SGHNT, CDR2 YYREEE (reference sequence). The CDR3 sequence: CASSPRDSTYEQYF. The DNA for the CDR3 is TGTGCCAGCAGCCCTCGGGACTCAACCTACGAGCAGTACTTC.

The V gene is TRBV2, the J gene TRBJ1-5; TRBD1 aligns across 10 bases. CDR3 size: 17 residues. Losses at the gene ends were 6 bases for V and 3 bases for J; bases not matched to a gene: 11. Germline lookup yields CDR1 SNHLY and CDR2 FYNNEI. CDR3 nucleotides: TGTGCCAGCAGGTTACGGAGTGGGACAGGGGCCAATCAGCCCCAGCATTTT. It codes for CASRLRSGTGANQPQHF.

Only a few counts were recorded for this clone. The chain carries TRBV5-4 and TRBJ1-3; D unresolved. The V end was cut by 4 bases, the J end by 4 bases, with 18 bases between. From germline, CDR1 is SGHNT and CDR2 YYREEE (reference sequence). This CDR3 has 16 amino acids. The CDR3 reads CASSRDSKTMGNTIYF. The CDR3 nucleotides are TGTGCCAGCAGCCGAGACTCTAAGACGATGGGAAACACCATATATTTT.

The V gene is TRBV4-3, the J gene TRBJ1-4, with unresolved D. Looked up from germline, CDR1 is LGHNA and CDR2 is YSLEER. V was shortened by 1 base and J by 5 bases, with 11 bases between the two germline ends. This CDR3 region has 15 residues. The CDR3 coding sequence is TGCGCCAGCAGCCAAGTGGAAGTAGGAAATGAAAAACTGTTTTTT. Amino acid sequence: CASSQVEVGNEKLFF.

V is TRBV6-2 or TRBV6-3 and J is TRBJ1-1; TRBD1 agrees at 11 bases. With V trimmed by 4 bases and J by 6 bases, 4 bases remained unmatched. Germline CDR1 reads MNHEY; CDR2 reads SVGEGT. This CDR3 is 14 amino acids long. In DNA, the CDR3 is TGTGCCAGCAGTTCGGACAGGGGGCGAGCTGAAGCTTTCTTT. Protein: CASSSDRGRAEAFF.

This clone was recorded only once. J is TRBJ1-2 and V is TRBV4-1; D may be TRBD1 (5 bases). CDR3 length equals 13 residues. CDR1 MGHRA and CDR2 YSYEKL come from the germline V gene. V lost 1 base to trimming and J lost 7 bases, with 10 bases between them. CDR3 DNA sequence: TGCGCCAGCAGCCAAGGCTTGGGGACTGGCTACACCTTC. As protein: CASSQGLGTGYTF.